This record covers a single T cell receptor beta chain. The antigen remains unidentified. V shed 4 bases and J shed 0 bases, with 10 bases lying between them. The CDR3 spans 14 residues. Germline V gene data show CDR1 as SGHRS and CDR2 as YFSETQ. Time point reported: pretreatment peripheral blood. It was locally advanced or metastatic urothelial carcinoma that patients had. The entry originates in a study of PD-L1 blockade in urothelial cancer. Study details: Each participant's history included 0 to 3 prior chemotherapy regimens. Across blood samples, T cells had a median count of roughly 140,000. Findings and limits, study-wide: TCR clonality was measured in pretreatment peripheral blood. Clonality below the median predicted better survival.

Only in-frame clones appear in the TCRdb table, and some are missing; sequencing was by immunoSEQ multiplex PCR. The sample holds about 43,000 clones, more than 75% seen once. The material sequenced was PBMCs, taken around atezolizumab (anti-PD-L1) treatment. The clonotype was recovered from a man in his fifties or sixties with urothelial cancer. This chain joins TRBV5-1 and TRBJ1-1; D possibly corresponds to TRBD1 (6 bases). This chain's CDR3 is CASSLTGVNTEAFF. The CDR3 bases are TGCGCCAGCAGCCTGACAGGAGTGAACACTGAAGCTTTCTTT.